This entry features one TCR beta chain sequence. Its cognate antigen is unknown. The data are from a study of PD-1 blockade in classical Hodgkin lymphoma. The CDR3 extends over 14 amino acids. In germline, CDR1 is LNHDA, CDR2 SQIVND (reference sequence). J gave up 4 bases and V 5 bases, and 7 bases lay outside the gene matches. Sequenced by immunoSEQ multiplex PCR; TCRdb stores in-frame clones only, minus some. The table has 100,000 to 120,000 clones, 80% to 90% seen once. Whole-study results and caveats: Reported findings placed baseline TCR diversity lower in newly diagnosed patients (compared with healthy donors). Exclusion was applied to patients who started nivolumab under 1 year after ASCT.

No patient escaped relapse after autologous stem cell transplantation, and brentuximab vedotin exposure varied. This clonotype originated in a human donor with classical Hodgkin lymphoma. Sequences were derived from peripheral blood mononuclear cells (PBMCs), sampled before the second cycle of nivolumab. V gene TRBV19 combines with J gene TRBJ1-1; TRBD1 matches 7 bases. DNA of the CDR3: TGTGCCAGTAGTCTGACGACAGGGTTCACTGAAGCTTTCTTT. It yields the protein CASSLTTGFTEAFF. Complete variable domain (other parts from reference TRBV19 and TRBJ1-1): DGGITQSPKYLFRKEGQNVTLSCEQNLNHDAMYWYRQDPGQGLRLIYYSQIVNDFQKGDIAEGYSVSREKKESFPLTVTSAQKNPTAFYLCASSLTTGFTEAFFGQGTRLTVV.